This TCR beta chain was recovered during a study of cytomegalovirus exposure and HLA in healthy donors. Study results and caveats: Overall, about 160 TCR beta chains were annotated as cytomegalovirus-associated. TCR sequences were mostly rare, though some public TCRs occurred in many donors.

Profiling relied on immunoSEQ multiplex PCR, and the TCRdb table lists in-frame clones only, not all of them. The sample shows around 130,000 clones, 85% to 90% of them seen only once. This clone was observed a single time. Antigen: not known. This receptor was identified in a woman in her twenties or thirties in good health and CMV-seronegative. Material for sequencing was PBMCs.

The CDR3: CASSQAPSRETQYF. CDR3 bases: TGCGCCAGCAGCCAAGCTCCTAGCCGAGAGACCCAGTACTTC. The chain joins TRBV4-1 to TRBJ2-5, with D possibly matching TRBD2 (5 bases). The germline V gene has CDR1 MGHRA and CDR2 YSYEKL. With 1 base removed from V and 4 bases from J, the gap between germline ends came to 10 bases. The length of the CDR3 is 14 residues.